The clone carrying this T cell receptor (beta chain) has just a few counts. Its antigen is not identified. The assay was immunoSEQ multiplex PCR, and TCRdb's table has in-frame clones only and misses some. This table holds fewer than 5,500 clones, less than 70% found once. These data are taken from a study of CD8 T cell repertoires and HIV-1 epitope variants. CDR1 SGHAT and CDR2 FQNNGV come from the germline V gene. The CDR3 has 14 residues. V was cut by 5 bases and J by 9 bases, with 17 bases left in between. Overall study results and limits: This assay reports beta chains of antigen-expanded cells, not T cell function.

This clonotype was obtained from a male donor with HIV. The chain carries TRBV11-2 and TRBJ1-5; D call uncertain. Sequencing input: cultured CD8+ T cells derived from PBMCs. The CDR3 spells CASSPDPLVRPQHF. In DNA form, the CDR3 reads TGTGCCAGCAGCCCCGACCCACTGGTCCGGCCCCAGCATTTT.